The present entry profiles one T cell receptor beta chain with its context. Its cognate antigen is unknown. Within the sample, other DNA sequences also encode this same CDR3. The data were produced by immunoSEQ multiplex PCR, yet TCRdb's version contains in-frame clones alone and is incomplete. The sample lists 45,000 to 70,000 clones, more than 75% occurring once. The data were taken from a study of T cell responses to AZD1222 COVID-19 vaccine. Notes on the study in general: At baseline, just 6 or 7 AZD1222 recipients tested seropositive.

This TCR was recovered from an adult in good health. The sequencing here drew on peripheral blood, taken on day 0 of AZD1222 vaccination.

The CDR3: CASSQEGTDNEKLFF. The CDR3 nucleotides are TGTGCCAGCAGCCAAGAGGGGACAGATAATGAAAAACTGTTTTTT. This rearrangement joins TRBV3-1 (or the pseudogene TRBV3-2) to TRBJ1-4, with TRBD1 matching over 7 bases. Trimming took 0 bases from V and 4 from J; bases not matched to a gene: 2. The CDR3 totals 15 residues. The germline gives CDR1 LGHDT, CDR2 YNNKEL (reference sequence).